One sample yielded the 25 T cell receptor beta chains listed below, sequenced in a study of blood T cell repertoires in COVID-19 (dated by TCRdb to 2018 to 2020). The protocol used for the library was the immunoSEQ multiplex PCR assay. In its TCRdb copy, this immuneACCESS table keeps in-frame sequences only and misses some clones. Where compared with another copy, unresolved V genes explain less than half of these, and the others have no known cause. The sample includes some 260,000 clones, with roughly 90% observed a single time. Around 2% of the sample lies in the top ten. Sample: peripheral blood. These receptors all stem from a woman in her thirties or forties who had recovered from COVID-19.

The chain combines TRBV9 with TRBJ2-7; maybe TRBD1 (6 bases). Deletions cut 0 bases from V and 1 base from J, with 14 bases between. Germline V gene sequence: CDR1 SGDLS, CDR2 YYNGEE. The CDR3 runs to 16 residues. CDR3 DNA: TGTGCCAGCAGCGTAGAGGGGTTGACAGGTTCCTACGAGCAGTACTTC. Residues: CASSVEGLTGSYEQYF.

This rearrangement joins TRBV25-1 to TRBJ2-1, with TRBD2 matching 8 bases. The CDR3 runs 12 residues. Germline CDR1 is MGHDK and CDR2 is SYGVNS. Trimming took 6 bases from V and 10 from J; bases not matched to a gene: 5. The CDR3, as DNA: TGTGCCAGCAGGACTACTAGCGGCGAGCAGTTCTTC. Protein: CASRTTSGEQFF.

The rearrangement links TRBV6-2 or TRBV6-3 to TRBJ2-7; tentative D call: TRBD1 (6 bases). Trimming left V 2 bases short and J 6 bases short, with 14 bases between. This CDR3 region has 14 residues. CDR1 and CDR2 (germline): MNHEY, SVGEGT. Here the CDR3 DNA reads TGTGCCAGCAGTTACCAGTTACAGGGTGGCGAGCAGTACTTC. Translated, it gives CASSYQLQGGEQYF.

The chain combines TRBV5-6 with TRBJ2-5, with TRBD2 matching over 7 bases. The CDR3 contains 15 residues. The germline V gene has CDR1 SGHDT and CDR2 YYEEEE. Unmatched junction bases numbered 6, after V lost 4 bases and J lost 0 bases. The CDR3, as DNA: TGTGCCAGCAGCCTGGCTAGCGGCTACCAAGAGACCCAGTACTTC. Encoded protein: CASSLASGYQETQYF.

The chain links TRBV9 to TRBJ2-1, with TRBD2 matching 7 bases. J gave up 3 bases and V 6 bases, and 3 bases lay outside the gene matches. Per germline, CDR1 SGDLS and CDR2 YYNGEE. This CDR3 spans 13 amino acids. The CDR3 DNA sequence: TGTGCCAGCACTGGCGGGAGCTACAATGAGCAGTTCTTC. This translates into CASTGGSYNEQFF.

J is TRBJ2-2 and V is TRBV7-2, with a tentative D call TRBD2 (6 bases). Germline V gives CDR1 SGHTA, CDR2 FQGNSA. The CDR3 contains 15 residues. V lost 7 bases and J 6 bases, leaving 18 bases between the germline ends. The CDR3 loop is CASKRPGSGPGELFF. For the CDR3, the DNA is TGTGCCAGCAAACGGCCGGGGAGCGGGCCCGGGGAGCTGTTTTTT.

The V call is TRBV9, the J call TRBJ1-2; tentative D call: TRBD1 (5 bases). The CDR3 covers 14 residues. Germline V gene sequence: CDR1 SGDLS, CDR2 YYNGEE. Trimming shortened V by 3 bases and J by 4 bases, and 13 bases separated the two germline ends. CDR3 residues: CASSGSGAAYGYTF. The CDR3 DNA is TGTGCCAGCAGCGGTAGTGGGGCCGCCTATGGCTACACCTTC.

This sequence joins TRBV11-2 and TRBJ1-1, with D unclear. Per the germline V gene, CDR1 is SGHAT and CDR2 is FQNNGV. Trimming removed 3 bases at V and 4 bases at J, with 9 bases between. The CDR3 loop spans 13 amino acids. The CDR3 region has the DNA TGTGCCAGCAGCTTTGTCGGGAGCACTGAAGCTTTCTTT. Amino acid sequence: CASSFVGSTEAFF. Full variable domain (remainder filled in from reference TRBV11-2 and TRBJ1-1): EAGVAQSPRYKIIEKRQSVAFWCNPISGHATLYWYQQILGQGPKLLIQFQNNGVVDDSQLPKDRFSAERLKGVDSTLKIQPAKLEDSAVYLCASSFVGSTEAFFGQGTRLTVV.

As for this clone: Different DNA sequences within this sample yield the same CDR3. Here the CDR3 DNA reads TGTGCCAGTAGTATGGACAGGGTATACGGCTACACCTTC. Amino acids: CASSMDRVYGYTF. V is TRBV19 and J is TRBJ1-2, with 8 nucleotides matching TRBD1. Germline V CDR1 and CDR2: LNHDA, SQIVND (reference sequence). Trimming at V came to 3 bases and at J to 8 bases, leaving 5 bases not matched to a gene. The CDR3 length is 13 residues.

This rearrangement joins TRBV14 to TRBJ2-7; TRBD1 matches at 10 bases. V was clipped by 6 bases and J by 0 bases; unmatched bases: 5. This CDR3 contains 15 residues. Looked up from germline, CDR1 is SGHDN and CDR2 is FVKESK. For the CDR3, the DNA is TGTGCCAGCAGTCGGACAGGGGGTGTCTCCTACGAGCAGTACTTC. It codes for CASSRTGGVSYEQYF.

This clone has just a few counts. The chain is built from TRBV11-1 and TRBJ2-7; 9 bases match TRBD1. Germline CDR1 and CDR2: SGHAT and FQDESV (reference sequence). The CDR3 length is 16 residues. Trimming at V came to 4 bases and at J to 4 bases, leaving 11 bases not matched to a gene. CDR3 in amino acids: CASSSPSGTGKYEQYF. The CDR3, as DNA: TGTGCCAGCAGCTCTCCCTCCGGGACAGGGAAATACGAGCAGTACTTC.

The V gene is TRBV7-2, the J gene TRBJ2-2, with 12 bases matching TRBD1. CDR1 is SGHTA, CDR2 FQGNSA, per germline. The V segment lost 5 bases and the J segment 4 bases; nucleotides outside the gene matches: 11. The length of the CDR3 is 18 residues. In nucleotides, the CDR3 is TGTGCCAGCAGCCCGGGACAGGGGGCTAGGTTCAGCACCGGGGAGCTGTTTTTT. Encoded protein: CASSPGQGARFSTGELFF.

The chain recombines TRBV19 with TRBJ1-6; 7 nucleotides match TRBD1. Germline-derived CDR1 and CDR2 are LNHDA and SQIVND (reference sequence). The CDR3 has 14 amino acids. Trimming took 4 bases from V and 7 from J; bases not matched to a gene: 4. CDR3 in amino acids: CASSSGQENSPLHF. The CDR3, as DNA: TGTGCCAGTAGTAGCGGACAGGAGAATTCACCCCTCCACTTT. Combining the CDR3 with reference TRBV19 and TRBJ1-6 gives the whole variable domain DGGITQSPKYLFRKEGQNVTLSCEQNLNHDAMYWYRQDPGQGLRLIYYSQIVNDFQKGDIAEGYSVSREKKESFPLTVTSAQKNPTAFYLCASSSGQENSPLHFGNGTRLTVT.

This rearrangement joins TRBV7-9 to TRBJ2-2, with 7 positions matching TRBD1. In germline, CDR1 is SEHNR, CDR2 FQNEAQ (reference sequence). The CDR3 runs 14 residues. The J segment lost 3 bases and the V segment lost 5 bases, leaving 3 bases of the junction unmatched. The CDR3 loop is CASSLTGDTGELFF. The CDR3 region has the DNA TGTGCCAGCAGCCTAACAGGGGACACCGGGGAGCTGTTTTTT. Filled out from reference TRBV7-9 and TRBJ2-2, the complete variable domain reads DTGVSQNPRHKITKRGQNVTFRCDPISEHNRLYWYRQTLGQGPEFLTYFQNEAQLEKSRLLSDRFSAERPKGSFSTLEIQRTEQGDSAMYLCASSLTGDTGELFFGEGSRLTVL.

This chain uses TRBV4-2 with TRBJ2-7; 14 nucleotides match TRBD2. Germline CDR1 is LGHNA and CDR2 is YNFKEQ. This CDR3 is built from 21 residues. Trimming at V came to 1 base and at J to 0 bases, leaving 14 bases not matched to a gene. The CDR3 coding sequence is TGTGCCAGCAGCCAAGGCCGTCGACTAGCGGGAGGGCCGGGGGCCTCCTACGAGCAGTACTTC. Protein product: CASSQGRRLAGGPGASYEQYF.

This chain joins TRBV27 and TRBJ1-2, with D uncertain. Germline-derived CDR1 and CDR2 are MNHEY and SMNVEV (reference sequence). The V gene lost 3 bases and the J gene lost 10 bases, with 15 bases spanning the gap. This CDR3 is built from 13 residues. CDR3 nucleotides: TGTGCCAGCAGTTTCCCCCCCGGAGTAGTCTACACCTTC. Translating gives CASSFPPGVVYTF.

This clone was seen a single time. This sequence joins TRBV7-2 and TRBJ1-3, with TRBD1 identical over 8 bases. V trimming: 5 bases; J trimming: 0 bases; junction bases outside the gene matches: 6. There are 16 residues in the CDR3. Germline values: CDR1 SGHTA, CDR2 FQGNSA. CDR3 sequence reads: CASSPDRDRSGNTIYF. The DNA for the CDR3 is TGTGCCAGCAGCCCGGACAGGGACCGCTCTGGAAACACCATATATTTT. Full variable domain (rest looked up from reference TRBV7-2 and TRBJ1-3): GAGVSQSPSNKVTEKGKDVELRCDPISGHTALYWYRQSLGQGLEFLIYFQGNSAPDKSGLPSDRFSAERTGGSVSTLTIQRTQQEDSAVYLCASSPDRDRSGNTIYFGEGSWLTVV.

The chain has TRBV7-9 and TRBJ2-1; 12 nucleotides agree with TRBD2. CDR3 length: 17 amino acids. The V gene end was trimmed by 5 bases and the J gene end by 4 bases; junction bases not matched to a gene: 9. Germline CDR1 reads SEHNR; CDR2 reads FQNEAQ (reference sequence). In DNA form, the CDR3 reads TGTGCCAGCAGCCATCTAGCGGGAGGGCCTTCTTACAATGAGCAGTTCTTC. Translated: CASSHLAGGPSYNEQFF. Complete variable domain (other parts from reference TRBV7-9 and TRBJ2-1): DTGVSQNPRHKITKRGQNVTFRCDPISEHNRLYWYRQTLGQGPEFLTYFQNEAQLEKSRLLSDRFSAERPKGSFSTLEIQRTEQGDSAMYLCASSHLAGGPSYNEQFFGPGTRLTVL.

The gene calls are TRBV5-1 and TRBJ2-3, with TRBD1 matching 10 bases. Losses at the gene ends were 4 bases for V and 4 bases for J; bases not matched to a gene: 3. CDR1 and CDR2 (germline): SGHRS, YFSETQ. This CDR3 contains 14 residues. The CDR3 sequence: CASSPGTGADTQYF. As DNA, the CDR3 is TGCGCCAGCAGCCCCGGGACAGGGGCAGATACGCAGTATTTT.

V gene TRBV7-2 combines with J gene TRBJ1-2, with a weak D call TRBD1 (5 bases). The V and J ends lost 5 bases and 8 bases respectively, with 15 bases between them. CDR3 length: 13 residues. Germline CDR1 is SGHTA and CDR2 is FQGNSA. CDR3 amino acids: CASSTPGTRGYTF. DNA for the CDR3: TGTGCCAGCAGCACCCCAGGGACTCGGGGCTACACCTTC.

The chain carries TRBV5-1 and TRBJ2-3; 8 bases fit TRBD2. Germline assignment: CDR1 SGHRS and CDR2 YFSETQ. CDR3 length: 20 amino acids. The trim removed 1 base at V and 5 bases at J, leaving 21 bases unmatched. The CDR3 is CASSLPLAGGGSHTQDTQYF. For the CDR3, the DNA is TGCGCCAGCAGCTTGCCCCTCGCTGGCGGGGGGAGCCACACACAAGATACGCAGTATTTT.

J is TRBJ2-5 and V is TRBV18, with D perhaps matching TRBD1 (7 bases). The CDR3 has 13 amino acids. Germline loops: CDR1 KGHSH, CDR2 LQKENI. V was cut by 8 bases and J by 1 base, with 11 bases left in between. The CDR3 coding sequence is TGTGCCAGCCAGGGGGGCGTCCAAGAGACCCAGTACTTC. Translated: CASQGGVQETQYF.

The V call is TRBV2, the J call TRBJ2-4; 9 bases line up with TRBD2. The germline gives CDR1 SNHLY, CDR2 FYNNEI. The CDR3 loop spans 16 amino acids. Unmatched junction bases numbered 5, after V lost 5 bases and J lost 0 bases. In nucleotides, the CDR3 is TGTGCCAGCAGTCAGGCGGGAGGGGTAGCCAAAAACATTCAGTACTTC. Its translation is CASSQAGGVAKNIQYF.

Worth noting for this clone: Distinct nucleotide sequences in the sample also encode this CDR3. The CDR3 coding sequence is TGTGCCAGCAGTGAGACTAGCGGGGGGGCAGATACGCAGTATTTT. Amino acids: CASSETSGGADTQYF. The rearrangement links TRBV6-1 to TRBJ2-3, with 14 positions matching TRBD2. The germline gives CDR1 MNHNS, CDR2 SASEGT. Trimming at V came to 3 bases and at J to 4 bases, leaving 0 bases not matched to a gene. CDR3 length equals 15 residues.

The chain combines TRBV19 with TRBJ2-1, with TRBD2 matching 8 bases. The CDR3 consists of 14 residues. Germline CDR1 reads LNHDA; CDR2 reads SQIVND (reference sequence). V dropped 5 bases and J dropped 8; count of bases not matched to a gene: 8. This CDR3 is CASSLSGSFDEQFF. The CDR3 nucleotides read TGTGCCAGTAGTTTAAGCGGGAGTTTTGATGAGCAGTTCTTC.